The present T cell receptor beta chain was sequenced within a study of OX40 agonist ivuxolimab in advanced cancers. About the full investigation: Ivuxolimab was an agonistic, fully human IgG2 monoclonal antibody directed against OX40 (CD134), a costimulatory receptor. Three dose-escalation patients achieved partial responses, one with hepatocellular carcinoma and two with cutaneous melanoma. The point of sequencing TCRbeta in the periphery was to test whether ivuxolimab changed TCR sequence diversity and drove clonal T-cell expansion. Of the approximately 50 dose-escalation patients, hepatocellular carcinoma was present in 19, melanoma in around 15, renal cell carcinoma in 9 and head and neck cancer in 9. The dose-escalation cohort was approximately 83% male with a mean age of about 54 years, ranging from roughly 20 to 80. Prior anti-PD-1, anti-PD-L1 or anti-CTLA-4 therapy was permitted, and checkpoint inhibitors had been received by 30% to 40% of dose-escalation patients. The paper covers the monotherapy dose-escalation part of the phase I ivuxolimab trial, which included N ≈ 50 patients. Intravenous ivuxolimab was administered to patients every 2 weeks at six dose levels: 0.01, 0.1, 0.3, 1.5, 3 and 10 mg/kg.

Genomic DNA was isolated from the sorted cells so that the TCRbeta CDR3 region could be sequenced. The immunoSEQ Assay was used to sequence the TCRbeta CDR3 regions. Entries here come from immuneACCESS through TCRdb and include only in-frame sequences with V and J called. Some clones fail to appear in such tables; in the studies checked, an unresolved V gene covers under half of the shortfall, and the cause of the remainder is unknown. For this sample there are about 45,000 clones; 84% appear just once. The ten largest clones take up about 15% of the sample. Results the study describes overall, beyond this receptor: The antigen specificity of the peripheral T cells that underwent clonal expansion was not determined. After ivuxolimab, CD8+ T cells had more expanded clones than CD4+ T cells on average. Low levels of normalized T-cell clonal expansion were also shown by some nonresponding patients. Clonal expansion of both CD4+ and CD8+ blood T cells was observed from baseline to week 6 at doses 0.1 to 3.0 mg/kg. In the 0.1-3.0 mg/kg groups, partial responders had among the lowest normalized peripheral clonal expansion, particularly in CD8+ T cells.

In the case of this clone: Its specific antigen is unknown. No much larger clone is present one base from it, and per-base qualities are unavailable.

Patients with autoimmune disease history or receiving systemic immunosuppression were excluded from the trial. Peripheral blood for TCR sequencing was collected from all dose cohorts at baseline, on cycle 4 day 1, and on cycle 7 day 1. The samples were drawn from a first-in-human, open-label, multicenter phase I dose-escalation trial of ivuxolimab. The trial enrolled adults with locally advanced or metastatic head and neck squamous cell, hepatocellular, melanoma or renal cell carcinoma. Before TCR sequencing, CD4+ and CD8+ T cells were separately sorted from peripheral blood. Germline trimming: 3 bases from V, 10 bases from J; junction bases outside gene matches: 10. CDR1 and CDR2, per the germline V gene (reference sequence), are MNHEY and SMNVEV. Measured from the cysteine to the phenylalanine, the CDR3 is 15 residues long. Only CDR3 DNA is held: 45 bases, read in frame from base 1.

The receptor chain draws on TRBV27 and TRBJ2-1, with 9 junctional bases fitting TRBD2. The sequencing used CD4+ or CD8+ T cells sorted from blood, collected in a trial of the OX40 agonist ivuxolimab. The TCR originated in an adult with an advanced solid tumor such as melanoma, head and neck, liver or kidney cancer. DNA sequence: TGTGCCAGCAGTTTGGTAATAGCGGGAGCGGGGGAGCAGTTCTTC. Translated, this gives CASSLVIAGAGEQFF.